The entry below describes one T cell receptor beta chain. The CDR3 consists of 16 residues. The germline V gene encodes CDR1 LGHNA and CDR2 YNFKEQ. V lost 0 bases to trimming and J lost 6 bases; unmatched junction nucleotides: 8. This sample stems from a study of blood T cell repertoires in COVID-19. Study at large: The origin of the acute and convalescent COVID-19 samples was the United States, Italy and Spain. PBMCs, B-cell-depleted T cells, or T cells provided the cDNA or gDNA that made up the material.

As handled by the study authors: Estimation of nucleated cell counts relied on the amplification of reference gene primers. Generated by immunoSEQ multiplex PCR, the TCRdb table keeps only in-frame clones and is missing some. V, J and clone size were drawn from that table, and D and trimming were deduced from the DNA. The table records some 140,000 clones, 70% to 90% of them present only once. Sequenced material: peripheral blood. This clonotype was obtained from a human donor in a cohort sampled during active COVID-19. The J gene is TRBJ2-1, the V gene TRBV4-2, with 7 bases matching TRBD2. CDR3 in DNA: TGTGCCAGCAGCCAAGATGATCGGGGGGAAGCCAATGAGCAGTTCTTC. This gives the protein CASSQDDRGEANEQFF.